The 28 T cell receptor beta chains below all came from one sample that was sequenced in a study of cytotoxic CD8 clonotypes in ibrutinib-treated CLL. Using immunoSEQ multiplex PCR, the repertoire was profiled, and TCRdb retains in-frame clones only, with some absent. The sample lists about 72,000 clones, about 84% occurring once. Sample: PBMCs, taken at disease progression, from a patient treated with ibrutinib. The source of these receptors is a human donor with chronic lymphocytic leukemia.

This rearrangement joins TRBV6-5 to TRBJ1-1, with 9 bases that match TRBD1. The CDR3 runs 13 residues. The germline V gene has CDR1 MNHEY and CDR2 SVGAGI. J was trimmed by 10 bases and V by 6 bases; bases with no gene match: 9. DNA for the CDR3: TGTGCCAGCAGCCGGGACAGGGACGTACGAGCTTTCTTT. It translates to CASSRDRDVRAFF.

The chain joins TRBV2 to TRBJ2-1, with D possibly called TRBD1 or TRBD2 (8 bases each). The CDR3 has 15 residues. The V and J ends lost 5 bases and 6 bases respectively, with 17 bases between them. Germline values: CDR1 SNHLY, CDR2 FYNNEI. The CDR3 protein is CASSPRGGTGNEQFF. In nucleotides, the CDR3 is TGTGCCAGCAGTCCACGGGGGGGGACAGGCAATGAGCAGTTCTTC.

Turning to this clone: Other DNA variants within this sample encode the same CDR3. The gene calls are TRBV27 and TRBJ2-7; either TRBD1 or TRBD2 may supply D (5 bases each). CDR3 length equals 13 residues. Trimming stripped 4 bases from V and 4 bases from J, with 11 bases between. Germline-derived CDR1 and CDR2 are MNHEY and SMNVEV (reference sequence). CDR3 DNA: TGTGCCAGCAGTTGGGGACGCCTTTACGAGCAGTACTTC. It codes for CASSWGRLYEQYF.

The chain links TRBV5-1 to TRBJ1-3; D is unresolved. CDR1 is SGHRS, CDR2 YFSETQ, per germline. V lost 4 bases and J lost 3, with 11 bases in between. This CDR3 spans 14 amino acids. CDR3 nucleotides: TGCGCCAGCAGCGCCGCAGCAAGTGGAAACACCATATATTTT. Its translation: CASSAAASGNTIYF.

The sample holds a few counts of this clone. The CDR3 nucleotides read TGCAGCGTTGCAGGATTAGGTGAAAAACTGTTTTTT. Protein sequence: CSVAGLGEKLFF. The chain employs TRBV29-1 and TRBJ1-4, with unresolved D. The CDR3 totals 12 residues. Trimming shortened V by 4 bases and J by 7 bases, and 10 bases separated the two germline ends. From germline, CDR1 is SQVTM and CDR2 ANQGSEA.

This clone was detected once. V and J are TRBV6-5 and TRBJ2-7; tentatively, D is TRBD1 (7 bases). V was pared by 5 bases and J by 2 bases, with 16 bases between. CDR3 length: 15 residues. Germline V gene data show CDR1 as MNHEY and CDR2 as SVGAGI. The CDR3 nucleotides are TGTGCCAGCAGTCGATACGGGGGACAGCCCTACGAGCAGTACTTC. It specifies CASSRYGGQPYEQYF.

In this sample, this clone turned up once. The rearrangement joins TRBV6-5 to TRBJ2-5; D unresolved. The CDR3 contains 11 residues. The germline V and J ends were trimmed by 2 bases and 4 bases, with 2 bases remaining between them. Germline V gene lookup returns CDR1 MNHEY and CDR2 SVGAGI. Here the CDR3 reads CASSYGETQYF. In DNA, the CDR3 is TGTGCCAGCAGTTACGGAGAGACCCAGTACTTC.

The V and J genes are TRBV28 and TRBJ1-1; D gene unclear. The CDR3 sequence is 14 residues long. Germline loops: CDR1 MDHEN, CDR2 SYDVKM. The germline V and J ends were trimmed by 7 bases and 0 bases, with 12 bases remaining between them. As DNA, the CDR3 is TGTGCCAGCACCCGAGGAGGGCTGAACACTGAAGCTTTCTTT. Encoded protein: CASTRGGLNTEAFF.

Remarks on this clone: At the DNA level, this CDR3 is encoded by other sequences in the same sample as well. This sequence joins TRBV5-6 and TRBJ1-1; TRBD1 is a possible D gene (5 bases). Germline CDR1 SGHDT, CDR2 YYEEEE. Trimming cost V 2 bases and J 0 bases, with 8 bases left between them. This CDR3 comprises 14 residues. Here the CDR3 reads CASSFGHLNTEAFF. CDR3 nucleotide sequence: TGTGCCAGCAGCTTTGGACACTTGAACACTGAAGCTTTCTTT.

CDR3 sequence (DNA): TGCGCCAGCAGCTTGCCAGGGGCCCACGAGCAGTACTTC. Translated, it gives CASSLPGAHEQYF. The chain combines TRBV5-1 with TRBJ2-7, with D maybe TRBD1 (6 bases). The CDR3 loop spans 13 amino acids. Looked up from germline, CDR1 is SGHRS and CDR2 is YFSETQ. Trimming shortened V by 1 base and J by 5 bases, and 10 bases separated the two germline ends. Together with reference TRBV5-1 and TRBJ2-7, the CDR3 gives the full variable domain: KAGVTQTPRYLIKTRGQQVTLSCSPISGHRSVSWYQQTPGQGLQFLFEYFSETQRNKGNFPGRFSGRQFSNSRSEMNVSTLELGDSALYLCASSLPGAHEQYFGPGTRLTVT.

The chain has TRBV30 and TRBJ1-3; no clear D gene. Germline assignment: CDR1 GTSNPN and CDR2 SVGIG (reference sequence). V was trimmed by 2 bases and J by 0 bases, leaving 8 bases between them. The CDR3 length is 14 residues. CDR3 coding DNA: TGTGCCTGGAGTAGACGGGCCTCTGGAAACACCATATATTTT. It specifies CAWSRRASGNTIYF.

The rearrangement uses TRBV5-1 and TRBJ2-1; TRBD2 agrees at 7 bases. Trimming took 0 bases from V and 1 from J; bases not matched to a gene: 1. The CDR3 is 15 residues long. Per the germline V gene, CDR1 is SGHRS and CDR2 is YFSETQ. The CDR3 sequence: CASSLARESYNEQFF. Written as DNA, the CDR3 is TGCGCCAGCAGCTTGGCGCGGGAGTCCTACAATGAGCAGTTCTTC.

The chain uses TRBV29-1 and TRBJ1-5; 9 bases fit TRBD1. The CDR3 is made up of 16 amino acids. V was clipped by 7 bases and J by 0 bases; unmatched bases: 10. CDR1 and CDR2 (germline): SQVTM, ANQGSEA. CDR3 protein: CSGGDREGYSNQPQHF. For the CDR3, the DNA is TGCAGCGGTGGGGACAGGGAGGGGTATAGCAATCAGCCCCAGCATTTT.

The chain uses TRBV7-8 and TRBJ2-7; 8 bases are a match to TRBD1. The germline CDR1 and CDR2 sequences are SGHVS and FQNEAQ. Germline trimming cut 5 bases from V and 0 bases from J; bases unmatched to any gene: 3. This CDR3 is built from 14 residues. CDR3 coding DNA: TGTGCCAGCAGCAGACAGGGGAGCTCCTACGAGCAGTACTTC. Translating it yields CASSRQGSSYEQYF.

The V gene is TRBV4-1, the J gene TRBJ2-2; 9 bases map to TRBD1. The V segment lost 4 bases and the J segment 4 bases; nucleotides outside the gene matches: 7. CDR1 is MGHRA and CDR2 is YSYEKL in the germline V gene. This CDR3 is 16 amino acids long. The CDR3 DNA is TGCGCCAGCAGCCCCGTCGACAGGGGGGCCACCGGGGAGCTGTTTTTT. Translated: CASSPVDRGATGELFF.

This CDR3 reads CASSRDTLHTEAFF. CDR3 DNA: TGCGCCAGCAGCCGCGACACACTCCACACTGAAGCTTTCTTT. The V and J genes are TRBV4-1 and TRBJ1-1; no definite D call. This CDR3 is 14 amino acids long. The germline V and J ends were trimmed by 4 bases and 3 bases, with 12 bases remaining between them. Germline V gene lookup returns CDR1 MGHRA and CDR2 YSYEKL.

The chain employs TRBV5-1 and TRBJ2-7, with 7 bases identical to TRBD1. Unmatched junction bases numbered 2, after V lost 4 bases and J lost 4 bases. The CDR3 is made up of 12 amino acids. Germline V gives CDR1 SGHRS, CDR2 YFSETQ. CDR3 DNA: TGCGCCAGCAGCGGGACAGAGTACGAGCAGTACTTC. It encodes CASSGTEYEQYF.

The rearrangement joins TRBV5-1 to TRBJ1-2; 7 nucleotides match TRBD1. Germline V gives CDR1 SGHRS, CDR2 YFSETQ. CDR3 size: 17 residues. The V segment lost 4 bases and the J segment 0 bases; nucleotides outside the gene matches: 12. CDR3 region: CASSPGTVPPSNYGYTF. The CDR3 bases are TGCGCCAGCAGCCCTGGGACAGTACCACCTTCTAACTATGGCTACACCTTC.

The chain's CDR3 is CAISESKGQGAKNNEQFF. The CDR3 coding sequence is TGTGCCATCAGTGAGTCGAAGGGACAGGGGGCGAAAAACAATGAGCAGTTCTTC. J is TRBJ2-1 and V is TRBV10-3, with 12 bases that match TRBD1. Trimming at V came to 0 bases and at J to 5 bases, leaving 8 bases not matched to a gene. The CDR3 has 18 amino acids. Germline V lookup: CDR1 ENHRY, CDR2 SYGVKD.

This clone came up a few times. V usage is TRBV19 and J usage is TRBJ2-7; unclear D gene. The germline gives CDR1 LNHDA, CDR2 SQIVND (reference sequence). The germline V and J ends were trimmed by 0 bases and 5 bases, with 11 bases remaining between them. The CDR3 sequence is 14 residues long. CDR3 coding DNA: TGTGCCAGTAGTATAGACGGGCTAAGGGACGAGCAGTACTTC. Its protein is CASSIDGLRDEQYF.

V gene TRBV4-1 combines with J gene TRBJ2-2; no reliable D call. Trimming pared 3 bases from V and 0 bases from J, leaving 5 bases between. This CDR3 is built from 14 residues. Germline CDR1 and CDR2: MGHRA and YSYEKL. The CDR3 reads CASSHNTNTGELFF. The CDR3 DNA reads TGCGCCAGCAGCCACAATACGAACACCGGGGAGCTGTTTTTT.

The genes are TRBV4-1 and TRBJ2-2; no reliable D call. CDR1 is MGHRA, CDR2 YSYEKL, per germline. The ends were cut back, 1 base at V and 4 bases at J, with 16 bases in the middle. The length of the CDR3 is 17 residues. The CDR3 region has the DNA TGCGCCAGCAGCCAAGGCGTCTTCACCCCCGGCACCGGGGAGCTGTTTTTT. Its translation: CASSQGVFTPGTGELFF.

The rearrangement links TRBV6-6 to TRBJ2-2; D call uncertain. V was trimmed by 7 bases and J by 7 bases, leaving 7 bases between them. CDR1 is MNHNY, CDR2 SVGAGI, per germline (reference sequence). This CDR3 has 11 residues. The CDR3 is CASTNYGELFF. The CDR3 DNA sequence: TGTGCCAGCACCAACTACGGGGAGCTGTTTTTT.

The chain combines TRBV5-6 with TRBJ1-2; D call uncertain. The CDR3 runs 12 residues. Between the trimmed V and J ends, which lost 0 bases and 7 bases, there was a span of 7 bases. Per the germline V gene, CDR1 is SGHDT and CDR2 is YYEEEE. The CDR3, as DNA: TGTGCCAGCAGCTTGGGTTTGGTTGGCTACACCTTC. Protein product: CASSLGLVGYTF.

The CDR3 region is CASSQDLTLFYGYTF. For the CDR3, the DNA is TGTGCCAGCAGCCAAGATCTTACCCTATTTTATGGCTACACCTTC. The genes are TRBV4-2 and TRBJ1-2; D unresolved. The CDR3 spans 15 residues. Germline loops: CDR1 LGHNA, CDR2 YNFKEQ. Trimming removed 0 bases at V and 5 bases at J, with 13 bases between.

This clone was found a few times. CDR3 sequence: CASMGQPNTEAFF. The CDR3 DNA reads TGTGCCAGCATGGGGCAACCTAACACTGAAGCTTTCTTT. The V gene is TRBV5-8, the J gene TRBJ1-1; D perhaps matches TRBD1 (5 bases). The V end was cut by 6 bases, the J end by 2 bases, with 11 bases between. CDR3 length: 13 amino acids. Germline lookup yields CDR1 SGHTS and CDR2 YDEGEE. Looking up the rest from reference TRBV5-8 and TRBJ1-1 gives the full variable domain: EAGVTQSPTHLIKTRGQQATLRCSPISGHTSVYWYQQALGLGLQFLLWYDEGEERNRGNFPPRFSGRQFPNYSSELNVNALELEDSALYLCASMGQPNTEAFFGQGTRLTVV.

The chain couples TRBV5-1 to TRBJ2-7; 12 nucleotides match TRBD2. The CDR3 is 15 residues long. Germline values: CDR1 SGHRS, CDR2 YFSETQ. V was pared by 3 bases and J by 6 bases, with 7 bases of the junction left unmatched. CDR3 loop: CASSSSGRVSGEQYF. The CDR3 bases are TGCGCCAGCAGCTCTAGCGGGAGGGTCTCGGGCGAGCAGTACTTC.

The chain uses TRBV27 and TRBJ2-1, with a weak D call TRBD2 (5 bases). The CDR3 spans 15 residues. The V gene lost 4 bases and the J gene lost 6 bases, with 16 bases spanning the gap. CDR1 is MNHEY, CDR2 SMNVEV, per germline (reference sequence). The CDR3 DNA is TGTGCCAGCAGTTGGGGATGGACTGGGTCCAATGAGCAGTTCTTC. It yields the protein CASSWGWTGSNEQFF.